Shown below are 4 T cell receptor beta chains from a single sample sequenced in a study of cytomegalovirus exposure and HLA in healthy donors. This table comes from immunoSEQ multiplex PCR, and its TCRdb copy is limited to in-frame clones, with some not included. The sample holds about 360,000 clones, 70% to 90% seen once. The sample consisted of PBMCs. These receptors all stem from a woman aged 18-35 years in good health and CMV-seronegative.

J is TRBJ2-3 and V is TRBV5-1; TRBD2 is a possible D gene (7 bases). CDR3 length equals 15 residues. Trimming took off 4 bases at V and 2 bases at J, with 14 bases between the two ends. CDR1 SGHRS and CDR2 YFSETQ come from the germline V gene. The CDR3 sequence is CASSPRGATTDTQYF. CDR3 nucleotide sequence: TGCGCCAGCAGCCCCCGGGGGGCAACCACAGATACGCAGTATTTT.

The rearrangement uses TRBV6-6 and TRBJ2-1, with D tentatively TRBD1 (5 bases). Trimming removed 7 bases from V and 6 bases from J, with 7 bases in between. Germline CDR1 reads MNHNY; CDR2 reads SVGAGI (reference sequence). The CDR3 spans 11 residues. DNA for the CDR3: TGTGCCAGCACCACAGGCAATGAGCAGTTCTTC. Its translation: CASTTGNEQFF.

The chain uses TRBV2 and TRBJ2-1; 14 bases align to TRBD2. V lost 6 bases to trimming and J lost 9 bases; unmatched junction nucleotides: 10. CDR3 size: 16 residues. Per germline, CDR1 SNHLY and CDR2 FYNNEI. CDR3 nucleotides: TGTGCCAGCAGAGATCCGGGACTAGCGGGAGAACTTGAGCAGTTCTTC. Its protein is CASRDPGLAGELEQFF.

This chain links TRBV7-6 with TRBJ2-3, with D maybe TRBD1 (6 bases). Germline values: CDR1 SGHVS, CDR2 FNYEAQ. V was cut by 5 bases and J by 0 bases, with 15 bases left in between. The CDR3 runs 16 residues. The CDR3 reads CASSLRDTSSTDTQYF. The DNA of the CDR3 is TGTGCCAGCAGCCTTAGGGACACATCTAGCACAGATACGCAGTATTTT.